The 16 T cell receptor beta chains below were found in one sample sequenced in a study of blood T cell repertoires in COVID-19. Sequencing used immunoSEQ multiplex PCR; TCRdb keeps in-frame clones, though not all of them. The sample includes some 160,000 clones, about nine tenths of them seen just once. Specimen: peripheral blood. Receptor source: a man between 18 and 35 years old with COVID-19, enrolled during active disease.

V and J are TRBV10-3 and TRBJ1-6; D not resolved. Deletions cut 0 bases from V and 7 bases from J, with 10 bases between. The CDR3 length is 15 residues. Germline V gene sequence: CDR1 ENHRY, CDR2 SYGVKD. In nucleotides, the CDR3 is TGTGCCATCAGTGAGTCGAACGTTGCGAATTCACCCCTCCACTTT. Residues: CAISESNVANSPLHF.

This clone was seen just once. V usage is TRBV28 and J usage is TRBJ2-6; TRBD1 matches at 9 bases. Losses at the gene ends were 6 bases for V and 0 bases for J; bases not matched to a gene: 9. Germline V gene lookup returns CDR1 MDHEN and CDR2 SYDVKM. The CDR3 extends over 18 amino acids. The DNA of the CDR3 is TGTGCCAGCAGCACGCTCGGACAGGGGAGCTCTGGGGCCAACGTCCTGACTTTC. Protein: CASSTLGQGSSGANVLTF.

CDR3 protein: CASSQEWGQNQPQHF. The CDR3 DNA sequence: TGCGCCAGCAGCCAGGAGTGGGGACAAAATCAGCCCCAGCATTTT. This chain joins TRBV4-3 and TRBJ1-5; perhaps TRBD1 as D (6 bases). V dropped 3 bases and J dropped 4 bases, with 13 bases sitting between them. The CDR3 is 15 residues long. Germline V lookup: CDR1 LGHNA, CDR2 YSLEER.

The CDR3 region has the DNA TGCAGTGCTAAAGGGGACTACGAGCAGTACTTC. It codes for CSAKGDYEQYF. This chain links TRBV20-1 with TRBJ2-7; D is possibly TRBD1 (5 bases). Deletions cut 4 bases from V and 3 bases from J, with 7 bases between. Germline CDR1 reads DFQATT; CDR2 reads SNEGSKA (reference sequence). The CDR3 has 11 residues.

V gene TRBV27 combines with J gene TRBJ2-3; 7 bases fit TRBD1. V lost 2 bases to trimming and J lost 6 bases; unmatched junction nucleotides: 11. This CDR3 region has 16 residues. Germline V lookup: CDR1 MNHEY, CDR2 SMNVEV (reference sequence). CDR3 loop: CASSLALGGFQDTQYF. The CDR3 DNA sequence: TGTGCCAGCAGTTTAGCACTAGGGGGCTTTCAGGATACGCAGTATTTT.

The chain has TRBV14 and TRBJ2-7; 12 bases align to TRBD2. The trim removed 1 base at V and 6 bases at J, leaving 4 bases unmatched. This CDR3 region has 15 residues. The germline gives CDR1 SGHDN, CDR2 FVKESK. The DNA for the CDR3 is TGTGCCAGCAGCCAAGGACTAGCGGGAGTGGGCGAGCAGTACTTC. Translated: CASSQGLAGVGEQYF.

The rearrangement joins TRBV6-2 or TRBV6-3 to TRBJ2-2; no definite D call. Trimming shortened V by 5 bases and J by 1 base, and 20 bases separated the two germline ends. There are 18 residues in the CDR3. Germline V lookup: CDR1 MNHEY, CDR2 SVGEGT. The CDR3 here is CASSPHPVFGLNTGELFF. DNA of the CDR3: TGTGCCAGCAGTCCGCACCCTGTTTTTGGCCTGAACACCGGGGAGCTGTTTTTT.

The V call is TRBV7-2, the J call TRBJ1-5, with unresolved D. The CDR3 sequence is 15 residues long. CDR1 and CDR2 from the germline V gene are SGHTA and FQGNSA. The V end was cut by 3 bases, the J end by 6 bases, with 15 bases between. In DNA, the CDR3 is TGTGCCAGCAGCTTGGGAGCCCCTCCGGGTCAGCCCCAGCATTTT. Translation: CASSLGAPPGQPQHF.

The gene calls are TRBV3-1 (or the pseudogene TRBV3-2) and TRBJ1-5; D unresolved. Germline loops: CDR1 LGHDT, CDR2 YNNKEL (reference sequence). The CDR3 is made up of 14 amino acids. The V end was cut by 0 bases, the J end by 9 bases, with 12 bases between. The CDR3 protein is CASSQDLSRGPQHF. Written as DNA, the CDR3 is TGTGCCAGCAGCCAAGATCTTAGCAGAGGGCCCCAGCATTTT.

The V call is TRBV5-1, the J call TRBJ2-4; 9 nucleotides line up with TRBD2. After removal of 3 bases from V and 0 bases from J, the junction contained 4 bases not matched to a gene. The CDR3 runs to 16 residues. Germline V gene lookup returns CDR1 SGHRS and CDR2 YFSETQ. DNA of the CDR3: TGCGCCAGCAGCTCGACTAGCGGCTTAGCCAAAAACATTCAGTACTTC. This translates into CASSSTSGLAKNIQYF.

The V gene is TRBV27, the J gene TRBJ2-7, with 10 bases aligning to TRBD2. Germline V lookup: CDR1 MNHEY, CDR2 SMNVEV (reference sequence). CDR3 length equals 16 residues. V shed 0 bases and J 2 bases; nucleotides not matched to a gene: 4. CDR3 loop: CASSLSTTSGAYEQYF. Written as DNA, the CDR3 is TGTGCCAGCAGTTTATCCACAACTAGCGGGGCCTACGAGCAGTACTTC.

The CDR3 here is CAWSLSPVQNEQFF. The CDR3 nucleotides read TGTGCCTGGAGTTTGTCCCCGGTGCAAAATGAGCAGTTCTTC. The chain is built from TRBV30 and TRBJ2-1, with D hard to call. The CDR3 spans 14 residues. The ends were cut back, 2 bases at V and 7 bases at J, with 15 bases in the middle. Looked up from germline, CDR1 is GTSNPN and CDR2 is SVGIG (reference sequence).

The chain carries TRBV5-1 and TRBJ1-3, with TRBD1 matching 10 bases. The length of the CDR3 is 15 residues. V dropped 5 bases and J dropped 4; count of bases not matched to a gene: 6. Germline CDR1 is SGHRS and CDR2 is YFSETQ. CDR3 amino acids: CASRADRGPGNTIYF. The DNA for the CDR3 is TGCGCCAGCAGGGCTGACAGGGGGCCAGGAAACACCATATATTTT.

The J gene is TRBJ2-3, the V gene TRBV30, with TRBD2 matching over 10 bases. Trimming cost V 0 bases and J 0 bases; bases outside gene matches: 6. Germline assignment: CDR1 GTSNPN and CDR2 SVGIG (reference sequence). This CDR3 has 17 amino acids. CDR3 loop: CAWSVGTSVPSTDTQYF. The CDR3 DNA follows: TGTGCCTGGAGTGTGGGGACTAGCGTTCCTAGCACAGATACGCAGTATTTT.

The CDR3 nucleotides read TGTGCCAGCAGTTACTCACCCGGAGCATACAATGAGCAGTTCTTC. Residues: CASSYSPGAYNEQFF. J is TRBJ2-1 and V is TRBV6-2 or TRBV6-3; D is unresolved. The CDR3 is 15 residues long. Germline-derived CDR1 and CDR2 are MNHEY and SVGEGT. V lost 0 bases to trimming and J lost 4 bases, with 10 bases between them.

V usage is TRBV5-6 and J usage is TRBJ1-1, with no clear D. The germline CDR1 and CDR2 sequences are SGHDT and YYEEEE. The V end lost 0 bases, the J end lost 0 bases, and 6 bases lay between the germline ends. This CDR3 region has 14 residues. The CDR3 here is CASSLGQMNTEAFF. DNA for the CDR3: TGTGCCAGCAGCTTGGGGCAGATGAACACTGAAGCTTTCTTT.